This T cell receptor beta chain was retrieved from a study of Ad26.COV2.S vaccination and SARS-CoV-2 variants. As for treatment: around 19 received Ad26.COV2.S at low or high dose, single or two shots; about 5 received placebo; per-sample allocation not given. All samples were drawn on day 63, counting from the first vaccine or placebo injection. Points on this clone: Its specificity is unknown.

General observations from the study: The placebo group had lower spike-specific TCR breadth than the vaccine recipients did. It was found that vaccine and placebo recipients had similar non-spike TCR breadth. Breadth, reportedly substantial, characterized the spike-specific CD8+ and CD4+ T cell responses after vaccination.

Clones were sequenced by immunoSEQ multiplex PCR, and TCRdb holds only the in-frame ones, with some missing. The repertoire includes approximately 450,000 clones, approximately 92% of them detected once, and 12% sits in the top ten. J lost 4 bases, V lost 6 bases, and 0 bases had no gene match. Germline V CDR1 and CDR2: MNHEY, SVGAGI. The CDR3 is 13 amino acids. The input for sequencing was peripheral blood, taken in a trial of Ad26.COV2.S vaccine versus placebo. The V call is TRBV6-5, the J call TRBJ2-7; 13 bases map to TRBD2. This receptor was taken from a person between 18 and 65 years old who received the Ad26.COV2.S COVID-19 vaccine or a placebo. In DNA, the CDR3 is TGTGCCAGCAGACTAGCGGGAGGGTACGAGCAGTACTTC. It is translated as CASRLAGGYEQYF.